The sequence of this T cell receptor beta chain was determined in a study of tumor-infiltrating lymphocytes in primary liver carcinoma. Whole-study context: Sequenced samples came back with roughly 3.65 to 7.5 million productive TCRbeta reads, and the counts looked alike across tissue types. Study outcomes and limitations: Among the pair types, tumor region pairs showed more overlap than tumor-adjacent and tumor-blood pairs.

Taking roughly 20-34 mg of unsorted bulk tissue, the authors co-extracted RNA and DNA. The patients presented with primary liver carcinoma, which was managed through surgical resection. Total RNA (around 500 ng) served as template for TCR beta cDNA synthesis primed by a constant-region primer. Libraries covering TCR beta were generated through three nested multiplex PCR rounds (using a slightly modified ARM-PCR). The two initial PCR rounds, nine to eleven cycles each, used TRBV1-TRBV30 forward and C-beta reverse primers. TCRdb processed the multiplex PCR reads anew with MiXCR; each CDR3 protein has one entry. The sample includes about 100,000 distinct CDR3 sequences, less than 70% of them seen just once. The ends were cut back, 5 bases at V and 9 bases at J, with 20 bases in the middle. The CDR3 runs 15 residues. The germline gives CDR1 SGHAT, CDR2 FQNNGV. This clonotype showed up just once. What it recognizes is unknown.

The TCR was taken from a man aged 35-49 years with primary liver carcinoma and hepatitis B virus infection. The chain is built from TRBV11-2 and TRBJ2-1, with TRBD2 as a possible D gene (7 bases). The sequencing sample was made of tumor-adjacent normal liver tissue. CDR3 amino acids: CASSGGGGSNIEQFF. The CDR3 region has the DNA TGTGCCAGCAGCGGGGGGGGGGGCTCCAACATTGAGCAGTTCTTC.